The clone carrying this TCR beta chain was counted only a few times. This entry is derived from a study of PD-1 and CTLA-4 blockade in melanoma. From germline, CDR1 is MNHNS and CDR2 SASEGT. This CDR3 has 18 residues. V was trimmed by 1 base and J by 0 bases, leaving 13 bases between them. Profiled with immunoSEQ multiplex PCR; TCRdb holds only in-frame clones, not every one. The table includes 32,000 or so clones, 85% to 90% detected once. The chain uses TRBV6-1 and TRBJ1-6; D gene ambiguous. This TCR came from a human donor with melanoma. Sequenced here: CD8+ T cells from peripheral blood, sampled before anti-PD-1 treatment. Written as DNA, the CDR3 is TGTGCCAGCAGTGAAGGAACTGCCGCGGGCTCCTATAATTCACCCCTCCACTTT. This codes for CASSEGTAAGSYNSPLHF.